These 7 T cell receptor beta chains share one sample of origin, sequenced in a study of shared T cell receptors in the human thymus listed by TCRdb under 2021. Receptor amplification or capture employed the immunoSEQ multiplex PCR assay. Held by TCRdb, this immuneACCESS table contains in-frame sequences only and omits some clones. Under half of the omission traces to an unresolved V gene where checked; the cause of the rest is unknown. This sample lists some 700,000 clones; approximately 85% were detected once. Around 0.0094% of the sample rests with the top ten. These sequences were also reported in another study, on human thymus T cells.

Sequences were obtained from thymocytes. These receptors were obtained from a girl under three years old with a congenital heart defect. Donor details come from another sample of the same person, matched by shared clones.

The chain combines TRBV7-9 with TRBJ1-3; TRBD1 matches 7 bases. V was pared by 4 bases and J by 3 bases, with 6 bases of the junction left unmatched. The CDR3 runs to 15 residues. Germline V gives CDR1 SEHNR, CDR2 FQNEAQ (reference sequence). Here the CDR3 reads CASSSLNRGGNTIYF. The DNA for the CDR3 is TGTGCCAGCAGCTCCCTAAACAGGGGTGGAAACACCATATATTTT.

This chain links TRBV7-6 with TRBJ2-7, with 7 bases identical to TRBD2. The CDR3 is made up of 15 amino acids. V shed 4 bases and J 4 bases; nucleotides not matched to a gene: 10. In germline, CDR1 is SGHVS, CDR2 FNYEAQ. The CDR3 DNA reads TGTGCCAGCAGCTGGGAGGGGCCCGGGGATTACGAGCAGTACTTC. Protein product: CASSWEGPGDYEQYF.

The chain is built from TRBV29-1 and TRBJ2-1; D perhaps matches TRBD1 (5 bases). The V end was cut by 5 bases, the J end by 3 bases, with 14 bases between. Germline V lookup: CDR1 SQVTM, CDR2 ANQGSEA. The CDR3 is 14 amino acids. CDR3 protein: CSVLGRALYNEQFF. The DNA for the CDR3 is TGCAGCGTTCTCGGCAGGGCGCTCTACAATGAGCAGTTCTTC.

The chain recombines TRBV5-4 with TRBJ1-2; 9 nucleotides align to TRBD1. Germline values: CDR1 SGHNT, CDR2 YYREEE (reference sequence). CDR3 length: 14 amino acids. V lost 4 bases and J lost 8; bases outside the gene matches: 9. The DNA of the CDR3 is TGTGCCAGCAGCCTCACCGGGACAGGGAACGGCTACACCTTC. The encoded protein is CASSLTGTGNGYTF.

V is TRBV19 and J is TRBJ1-1; D gene uncertain. The CDR3 is made up of 12 amino acids. The V gene lost 3 bases and the J gene lost 7 bases, with 9 bases spanning the gap. CDR1 LNHDA and CDR2 SQIVND come from the germline V gene (reference sequence). The CDR3 is CASSMKGGEAFF. In DNA, the CDR3 is TGTGCCAGTAGTATGAAAGGAGGTGAAGCTTTCTTT. The full variable domain, completed using reference TRBV19 and TRBJ1-1, is DGGITQSPKYLFRKEGQNVTLSCEQNLNHDAMYWYRQDPGQGLRLIYYSQIVNDFQKGDIAEGYSVSREKKESFPLTVTSAQKNPTAFYLCASSMKGGEAFFGQGTRLTVV.

This chain links TRBV5-1 with TRBJ1-2; tentative D call: TRBD1 (6 bases). The CDR3 loop spans 14 amino acids. V lost 4 bases and J lost 5, with 15 bases in between. Per germline, CDR1 SGHRS and CDR2 YFSETQ. DNA for the CDR3: TGCGCCAGCAGCCTCGCTTCAAGGGGGTATGGCTACACCTTC. As protein: CASSLASRGYGYTF.

The rearrangement links TRBV5-6 to TRBJ1-1; 9 bases map to TRBD1. The CDR3 is made up of 18 amino acids. The germline CDR1 and CDR2 sequences are SGHDT and YYEEEE. V dropped 0 bases and J dropped 5; count of bases not matched to a gene: 14. The CDR3 coding sequence is TGTGCCAGCAGCTTGGTGTCGGACAGGGGAGTTCCTAGGACTGAAGCTTTCTTT. It yields the protein CASSLVSDRGVPRTEAFF.